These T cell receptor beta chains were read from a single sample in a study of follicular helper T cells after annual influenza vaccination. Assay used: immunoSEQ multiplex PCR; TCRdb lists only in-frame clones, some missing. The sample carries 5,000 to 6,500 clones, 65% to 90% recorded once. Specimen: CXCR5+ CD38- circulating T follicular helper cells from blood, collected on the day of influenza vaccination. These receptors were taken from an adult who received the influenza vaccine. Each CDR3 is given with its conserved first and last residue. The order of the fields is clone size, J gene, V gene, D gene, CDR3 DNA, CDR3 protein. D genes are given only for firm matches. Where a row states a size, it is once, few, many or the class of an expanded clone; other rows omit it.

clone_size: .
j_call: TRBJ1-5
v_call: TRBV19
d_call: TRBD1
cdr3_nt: TGTGCCAGTAGTGTAACAGGGGGCGGTGAGCCCCAGCATTTT
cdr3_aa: CASSVTGGGEPQHF

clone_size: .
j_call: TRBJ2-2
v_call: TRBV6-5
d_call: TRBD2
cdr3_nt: TGTGCCAGCACCCCGTGGGGGGGGAACACCGGGGAGCTGTTTTTT
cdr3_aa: CASTPWGGNTGELFF

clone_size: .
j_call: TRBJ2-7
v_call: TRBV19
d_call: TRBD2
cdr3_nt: TGTGCCAGTAGTTTCGGACTAGCGGGAAAGAACTACGAGCAGTACTTC
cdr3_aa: CASSFGLAGKNYEQYF

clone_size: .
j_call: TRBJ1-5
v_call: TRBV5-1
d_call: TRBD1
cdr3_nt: TGCGCCAGCAGCTTGGGGACAGGCTATCAGCCCCAGCATTTT
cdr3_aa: CASSLGTGYQPQHF

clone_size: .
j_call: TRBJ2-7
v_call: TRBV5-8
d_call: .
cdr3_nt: TGTGCCAGCAGCTTGAAAGGGGGCTCCTACGAGCAGTACTTC
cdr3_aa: CASSLKGGSYEQYF

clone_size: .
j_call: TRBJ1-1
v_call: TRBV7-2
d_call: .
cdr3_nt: TGTGCCAGCAGCGCTGGGACGGTCACTGAAGCTTTCTTT
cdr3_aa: CASSAGTVTEAFF

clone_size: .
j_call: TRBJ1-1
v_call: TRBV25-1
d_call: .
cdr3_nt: TGTGCCAGCAGTGAATTGGGGGTAGTGGCTGAAGCTTTCTTT
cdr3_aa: CASSELGVVAEAFF

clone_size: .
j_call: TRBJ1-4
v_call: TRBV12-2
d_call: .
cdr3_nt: TGTGCCCCCGGCGAACCAAGCCGAGTTAATGAAAAACTGTTTTTT
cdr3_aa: CAPGEPSRVNEKLFF

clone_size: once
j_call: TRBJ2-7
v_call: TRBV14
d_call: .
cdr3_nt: TGTGCCAGCAGCCAAGTTGCGGGATCCTCCTACGAGCAGTACTTC
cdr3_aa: CASSQVAGSSYEQYF

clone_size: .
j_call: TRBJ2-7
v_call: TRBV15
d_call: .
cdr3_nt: TGTGCCACCAGCAGAGATACGGACACCTACGAGCAGTACTTC
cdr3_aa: CATSRDTDTYEQYF

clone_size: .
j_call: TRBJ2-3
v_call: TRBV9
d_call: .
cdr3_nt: TGTGCCAGCAGCGCCGACATCACAGATACGCAGTATTTT
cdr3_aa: CASSADITDTQYF

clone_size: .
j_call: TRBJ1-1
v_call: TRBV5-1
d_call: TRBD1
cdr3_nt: TGCGCCAGCAGCTTGGTTGGGACAGGGCTGGGAAGATACACTGAAGCTTTCTTT
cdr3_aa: CASSLVGTGLGRYTEAFF

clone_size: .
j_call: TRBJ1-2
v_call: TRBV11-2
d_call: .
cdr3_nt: TGTGCCAGCAGCTTAGGGAGGGGAGGCTATGGCTACACCTTC
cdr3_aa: CASSLGRGGYGYTF

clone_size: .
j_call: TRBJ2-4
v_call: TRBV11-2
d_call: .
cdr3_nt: TGTGCCAGCAGCTTACAGGTGGAAAACATTCAGTACTTC
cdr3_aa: CASSLQVENIQYF

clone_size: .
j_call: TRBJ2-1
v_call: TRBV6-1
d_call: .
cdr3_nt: TGTGCCAGCAGTATCAAACCTCAGGGTAATGAGCAGTTCTTC
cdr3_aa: CASSIKPQGNEQFF

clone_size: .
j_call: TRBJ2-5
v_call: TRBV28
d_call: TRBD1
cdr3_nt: TGTGCCAGCAGTTCGGTAGGACAGGCGTCCGAGACCCAGTACTTC
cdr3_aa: CASSSVGQASETQYF

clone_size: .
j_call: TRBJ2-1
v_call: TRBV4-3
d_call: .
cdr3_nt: TGCGCCAGCAGCCGGGGGGTTTCATACAATGAGCAGTTCTTC
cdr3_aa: CASSRGVSYNEQFF

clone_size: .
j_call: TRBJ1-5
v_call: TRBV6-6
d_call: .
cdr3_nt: TGTGCCAGCAGTTCCCGGGGGCCTGGGCAGCCCCAGCATTTT
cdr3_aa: CASSSRGPGQPQHF

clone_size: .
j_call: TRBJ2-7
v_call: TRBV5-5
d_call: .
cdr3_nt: TGTGCCAGCAGCTTTAAGAGCTCCTACGAGCAGTACTTC
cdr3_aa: CASSFKSSYEQYF

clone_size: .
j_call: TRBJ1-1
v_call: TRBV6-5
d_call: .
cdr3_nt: TGTGCCAGCAGTTACTCATTTGCTGGGAACACTGAAGCTTTCTTT
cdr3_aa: CASSYSFAGNTEAFF

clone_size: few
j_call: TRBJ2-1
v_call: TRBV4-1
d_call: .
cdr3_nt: TGCGCCAGCAGCCAAGATCGAAGGTTGCAGTTCTTC
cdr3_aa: CASSQDRRLQFF

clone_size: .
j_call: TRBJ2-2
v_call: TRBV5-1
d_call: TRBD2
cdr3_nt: TGCGCCAGCAGCTTGGGACTAGCTTTGAACACCGGGGAGCTGTTTTTT
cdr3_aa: CASSLGLALNTGELFF

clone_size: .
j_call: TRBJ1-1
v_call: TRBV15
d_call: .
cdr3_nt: TGTGCCACCAGCAGAGATTTGGTGAACACTGAAGCTTTCTTT
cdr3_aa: CATSRDLVNTEAFF

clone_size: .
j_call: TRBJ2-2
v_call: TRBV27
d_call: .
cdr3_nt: TGTGCCAGCAGTGGCAGGGTCACCACCGGGGAGCTGTTTTTT
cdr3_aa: CASSGRVTTGELFF

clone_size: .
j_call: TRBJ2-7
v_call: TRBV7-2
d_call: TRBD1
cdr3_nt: TGTGCCAGCAGCTGGACAGGGTCGGACGAGCAGTACTTC
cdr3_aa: CASSWTGSDEQYF

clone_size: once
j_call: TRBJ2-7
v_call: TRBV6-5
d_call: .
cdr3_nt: TGTGCCAGCAGATCGACACATCTCTACGAGCAGTACTTC
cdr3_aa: CASRSTHLYEQYF

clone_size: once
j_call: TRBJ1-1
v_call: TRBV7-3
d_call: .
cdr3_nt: TGTGCCAGCAGCTTAGGCAGGGAGAACACTGAAGCTTTCTTT
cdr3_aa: CASSLGRENTEAFF

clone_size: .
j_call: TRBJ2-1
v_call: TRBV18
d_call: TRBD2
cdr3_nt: TGTGCCAGCTCACCAGGGACTACATCCTACAATGAGCAGTTCTTC
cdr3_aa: CASSPGTTSYNEQFF

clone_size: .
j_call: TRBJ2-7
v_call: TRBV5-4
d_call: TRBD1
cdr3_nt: TGTGCCAGCAGCTTGAGAGGGGACAGCGCAACCTACGAGCAGTACTTC
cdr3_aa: CASSLRGDSATYEQYF

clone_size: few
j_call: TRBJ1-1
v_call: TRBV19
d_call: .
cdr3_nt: TGTGCCAGTAGTATAGGGGGCAGGGACACTGAAGCTTTCTTT
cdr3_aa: CASSIGGRDTEAFF

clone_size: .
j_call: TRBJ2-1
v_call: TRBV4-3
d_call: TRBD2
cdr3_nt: TGCGCCAGCAGCCAAGAATCTCGGACTAGCGGTTACAATGAGCAGTTCTTC
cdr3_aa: CASSQESRTSGYNEQFF

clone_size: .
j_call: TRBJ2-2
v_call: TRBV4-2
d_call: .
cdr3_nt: TGTGCCAGCAGCCAAGATGTGGGGCAGGCCGGGGAGCTGTTTTTT
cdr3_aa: CASSQDVGQAGELFF

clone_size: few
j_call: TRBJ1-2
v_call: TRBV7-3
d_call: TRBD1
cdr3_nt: TGTGCCAGCAGCTTAGCAGGGGGCGATGGCTACACCTTC
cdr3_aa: CASSLAGGDGYTF

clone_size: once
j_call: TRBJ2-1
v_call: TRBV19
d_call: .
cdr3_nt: TGTGCCAGTAGTATTAGCGTGAGGGAGCAGTTCTTC
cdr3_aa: CASSISVREQFF

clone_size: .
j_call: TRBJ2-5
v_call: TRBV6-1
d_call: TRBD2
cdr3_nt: TGTGCCAGCACTAGCGGCACTATCCAAGAGACCCAGTACTTC
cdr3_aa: CASTSGTIQETQYF

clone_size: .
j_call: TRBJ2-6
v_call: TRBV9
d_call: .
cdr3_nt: TGTGCCAGCAGCAAGCAGAGTTCTGGGGCCAACGTCCTGACTTTC
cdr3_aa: CASSKQSSGANVLTF

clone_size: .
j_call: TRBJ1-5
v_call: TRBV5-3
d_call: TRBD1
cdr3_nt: TGTGCCAGAGGGAGGGACAGGCAGCTTCTCTTTAGCAATCAGCCCCAGCATTTT
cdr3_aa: CARGRDRQLLFSNQPQHF

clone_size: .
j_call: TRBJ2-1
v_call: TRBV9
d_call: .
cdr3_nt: TGTGCCAGCAGCGTAGGCTGGACCGTTAAAGAGCAGTTCTTC
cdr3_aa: CASSVGWTVKEQFF

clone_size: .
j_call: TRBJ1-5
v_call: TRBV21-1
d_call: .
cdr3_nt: TGTGCCAGCAGCAAGGGCGAGCGGGGCCCCCCGAAAACTTATAGCAATCAGCCCCAGCATTTT
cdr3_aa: CASSKGERGPPKTYSNQPQHF

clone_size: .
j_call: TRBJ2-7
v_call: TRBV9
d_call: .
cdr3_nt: TGTGCCAGCAGCGTAGTCGGCCTAGCAGGCGAGCAGTACTTC
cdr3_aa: CASSVVGLAGEQYF

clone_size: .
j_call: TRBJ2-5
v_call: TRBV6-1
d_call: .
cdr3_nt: TGTGCCAGCAGTGAAGTTATGGGTTTTAAGACCCAGTACTTC
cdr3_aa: CASSEVMGFKTQYF

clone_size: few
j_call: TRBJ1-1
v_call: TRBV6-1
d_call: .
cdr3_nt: TGTGCCAGCAGATCGTCAGGGTTGAACACTGAAGCTTTCTTT
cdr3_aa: CASRSSGLNTEAFF

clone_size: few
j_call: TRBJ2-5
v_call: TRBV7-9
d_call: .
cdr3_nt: TGTGCCAGCAGCTCTCGAGAGACCCAGTACTTC
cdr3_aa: CASSSRETQYF

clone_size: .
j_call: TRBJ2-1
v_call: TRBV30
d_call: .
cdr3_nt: TGTGCCTGGGACGACCCTGGGGGACCCTACAATGAGCAGTTCTTC
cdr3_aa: CAWDDPGGPYNEQFF

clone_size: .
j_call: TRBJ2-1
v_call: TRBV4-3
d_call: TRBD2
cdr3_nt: TGCGCCAGCAGCCAAGGTCTAGCGGGAGGTCTCTCCTACAATGAGCAGTTCTTC
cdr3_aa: CASSQGLAGGLSYNEQFF

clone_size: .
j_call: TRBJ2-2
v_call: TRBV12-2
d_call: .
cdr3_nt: TGTGCAAGTCGCCACGACAGGGCCGCGAACACCGGGGAGCTGTTTTTT
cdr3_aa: CASRHDRAANTGELFF

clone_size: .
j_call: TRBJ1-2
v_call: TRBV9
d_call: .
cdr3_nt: TGTGCCAGCAGCGAGGGAAACTATGGCTACACCTTC
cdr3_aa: CASSEGNYGYTF

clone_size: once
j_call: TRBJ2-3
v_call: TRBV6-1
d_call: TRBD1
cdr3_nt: TGTGCCAGCAGTGCGACAGGGAATACGCAGTATTTT
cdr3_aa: CASSATGNTQYF

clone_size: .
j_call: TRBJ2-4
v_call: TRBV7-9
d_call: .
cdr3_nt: TGTGCCAGCAGCTTAGTAGGTGCCAAAAACATTCAGTACTTC
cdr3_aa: CASSLVGAKNIQYF

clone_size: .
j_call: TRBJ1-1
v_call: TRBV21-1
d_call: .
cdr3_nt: TGTGCCATTCCTCCAGTTACAGCTTTCTTT
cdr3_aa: CAIPPVTAFF

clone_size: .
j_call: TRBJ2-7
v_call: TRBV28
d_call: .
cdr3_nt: TGTGCCAGCAGTAATAGAGGACCCCTCCTGGGCCGTCAGTACTTC
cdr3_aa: CASSNRGPLLGRQYF

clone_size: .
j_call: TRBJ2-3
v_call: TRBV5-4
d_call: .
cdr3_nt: TGTGCCAGCAGCGCGGGACCGCGCACAGATACGCAGTATTTT
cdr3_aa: CASSAGPRTDTQYF

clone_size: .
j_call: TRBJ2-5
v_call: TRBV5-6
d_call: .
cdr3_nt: TGTGCCAGCAGCTTGTCGGGGGCCTCGGGGACCCAGTACTTC
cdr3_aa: CASSLSGASGTQYF